In this sample, the clone carrying this T cell receptor beta chain turned up many times. The antigen remains undetermined. Time point meaning: patch test 2, 6 weeks after DPC sensitization. As for treatment: therapeutic diphenylcyclopropenone sensitization with weekly scalp DPC. The library attached unique molecular identifiers to individual cDNA molecules. Per the original methods: Ranging from about 20,000 to 750,000, TCR counts per sample had a median value of about 96,000. Each CDR3 protein is one row after TCRdb ran MiXCR on the RACE reads. The authors' filters were not applied to this entry. The sample includes 95,000 or so distinct CDR3 sequences, roughly 10% of them seen just once. This record comes from a study of human T cells and chemical hapten exposure. Study as a whole: Patients, mostly women, had alopecia areata, alopecia totalis or alopecia universalis. Study conclusions and caveats: Large CDR3 similarity clusters arose significantly more often from expanded TCRs than from controls.

This CDR3 is 13 amino acids long. V gave up 2 bases and J gave up 4 bases; unmatched junction bases: 2. Germline loops: CDR1 LGHDT, CDR2 YNNKEL (reference sequence). The sample in question was whole blood, obtained in connection with sensitization to the hapten diphenylcyclopropenone (DPC). The clonotype originates from a middle-aged woman with alopecia areata. Some clones in this sample may be carry-over from other donors' samples. The chain joins TRBV3-1 to TRBJ2-7, with 7 bases that match TRBD1. The CDR3 nucleotides are TGTGCCAGCAGCCAAAGGGGGCCGTACGAGCAGTACTTC. Residues: CASSQRGPYEQYF.